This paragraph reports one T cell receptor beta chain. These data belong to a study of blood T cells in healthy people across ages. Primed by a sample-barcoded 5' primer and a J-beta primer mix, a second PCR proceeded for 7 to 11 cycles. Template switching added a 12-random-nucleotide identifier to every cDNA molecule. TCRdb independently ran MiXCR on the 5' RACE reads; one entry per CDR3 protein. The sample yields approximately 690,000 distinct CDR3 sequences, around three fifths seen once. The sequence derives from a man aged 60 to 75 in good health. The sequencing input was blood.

CDR3 sequence (DNA): TGTGCCAGCAGTTACGCAGGGACGACTAACTATGGCTACACCTTC. The encoded protein is CASSYAGTTNYGYTF. The rearrangement uses TRBV6-6 and TRBJ1-2, with D perhaps matching TRBD1 (5 bases). The CDR3 is made up of 15 amino acids. V lost 2 bases, J lost 0 bases, and 10 bases lay in between. Germline lookup yields CDR1 MNHNY and CDR2 SVGAGI (reference sequence).